These 24 T cell receptor beta chains were all obtained from the same sample, sequenced in a study of post-analysis software for immune sequencing data. Study-level findings and limits: The five TRBV segments detected at higher frequency in patients than in controls included TRBV5-6, TRBV5-1 and TRBV20-1.

Unique molecular identifiers were built into the TCR beta cDNA libraries. TCRdb called the PCR reads again in MiXCR, with one record for every CDR3 protein. This table has 350,000 to 500,000 distinct CDR3 sequences, 35% to 45% appearing once. These receptors' targets are unknown. The sequenced sample consisted of blood. Receptors were obtained from a girl aged 2-10 years with multiple sclerosis.

In its sample, this clonotype was seen a few times. CDR3 amino acids: CSASNPGLAAGETQYF. The CDR3 nucleotides are TGCAGTGCGTCCAATCCGGGACTAGCGGCGGGAGAGACCCAGTACTTC. The rearrangement joins TRBV20-1 to TRBJ2-5; the match to TRBD2 covers 11 bases. Germline V gives CDR1 DFQATT, CDR2 SNEGSKA (reference sequence). The CDR3 spans 16 residues. Trimming cost V 6 bases and J 4 bases; bases outside gene matches: 13.

The CDR3 DNA follows: TGCAGCGTTGAGGGTCAGGGTAGAAATGAGCAGTTCTTC. It is translated as CSVEGQGRNEQFF. The rearrangement uses TRBV29-1 and TRBJ2-1; possibly TRBD1 for D (5 bases). The germline gives CDR1 SQVTM, CDR2 ANQGSEA. V dropped 3 bases and J dropped 7 bases, with 13 bases sitting between them. The CDR3 covers 13 residues.

The chain carries TRBV10-3 and TRBJ1-1; 9 bases line up with TRBD1. Germline V gives CDR1 ENHRY, CDR2 SYGVKD. The CDR3 is 15 amino acids. Losses at the gene ends were 4 bases for V and 1 base for J; bases not matched to a gene: 4. CDR3 coding DNA: TGTGCCATCAGTGGGGGACAGGGCAAGAACACTGAAGCTTTCTTT. It yields the protein CAISGGQGKNTEAFF.

V is TRBV4-2 and J is TRBJ1-1, with no clear D. The CDR3 sequence is 15 residues long. Trimming took off 0 bases at V and 1 base at J, with 9 bases between the two ends. Germline assignment: CDR1 LGHNA and CDR2 YNFKEQ. In DNA form, the CDR3 reads TGTGCCAGCAGCCAAGATCAGGCGCAGAACACTGAAGCTTTCTTT. Translation: CASSQDQAQNTEAFF.

This chain uses TRBV2 with TRBJ2-7; possible D gene TRBD1, 5 bases. V lost 2 bases, J lost 3 bases, and 11 bases lay in between. This CDR3 contains 14 residues. Germline CDR1 SNHLY, CDR2 FYNNEI. CDR3 sequence: CASSEQGSDYEQYF. The DNA of the CDR3 is TGTGCCAGCAGTGAACAGGGATCGGACTACGAGCAGTACTTC.

Notes on this clonotype: The junction does not match germline at one end; this may be a read error. The V and J genes are TRBV4-1 and TRBJ2-7, with a possible D match to TRBD1 (6 bases). Germline loops: CDR1 MGHRA, CDR2 YSYEKL. The CDR3 totals 17 residues. CDR3 residues: CASSQATSGTPLWEQYF. CDR3 in DNA: TGCGCCAGCAGCCAAGCAACCTCCGGGACACCTTTGTGGGAGCAGTACTTT.

The rearrangement links TRBV5-1 to TRBJ2-7, with 10 bases matching TRBD2. The V gene's germline CDR1 is SGHRS and CDR2 YFSETQ. The trim removed 7 bases at V and 6 bases at J, leaving 16 bases unmatched. This CDR3 is built from 16 residues. The CDR3 sequence is CASRTAWASGGGEQYF. The CDR3 DNA sequence: TGCGCCAGCCGAACCGCCTGGGCTAGCGGGGGCGGCGAGCAGTACTTC.

Only a few counts were recorded for this clonotype. The chain recombines TRBV7-2 with TRBJ2-1; 8 bases align to TRBD2. V trimming: 0 bases; J trimming: 6 bases; junction bases outside the gene matches: 10. The CDR3 covers 17 residues. Germline V gene data show CDR1 as SGHTA and CDR2 as FQGNSA. CDR3: CASSLALPSAGGNEQFF. Here the CDR3 DNA reads TGTGCCAGCAGCTTAGCCCTCCCATCGGCGGGAGGCAATGAGCAGTTCTTC.

The chain recombines TRBV29-1 with TRBJ1-5; no definite D call. This CDR3 is built from 12 residues. The V gene lost 1 base and the J gene lost 6 bases, with 7 bases spanning the gap. Germline-derived CDR1 and CDR2 are SQVTM and ANQGSEA. CDR3 amino acids: CSVEGRRQPQHF. The CDR3 region has the DNA TGCAGCGTTGAAGGGAGACGTCAGCCCCAGCATTTT.

The chain carries TRBV11-2 and TRBJ2-2, with 8 bases matching TRBD2. The CDR3 length is 22 residues. CDR1 is SGHAT, CDR2 FQNNGV, per germline. V shed 3 bases and J 2 bases; nucleotides not matched to a gene: 23. The chain's CDR3 is CASSFPPPSAGGYLKNTGELFF. The CDR3 coding sequence is TGTGCCAGCAGCTTTCCCCCCCCTAGTGCGGGAGGATACCTAAAAAACACCGGGGAGCTGTTTTTT.

This clonotype was found a few times. The chain is built from TRBV15 and TRBJ2-3; D gene unclear. This CDR3 has 16 amino acids. The ends were cut back, 3 bases at V and 0 bases at J, with 13 bases in the middle. Germline assignment: CDR1 LNHNV and CDR2 YYDKDF (reference sequence). The CDR3 region has the DNA TGTGCCACCAGCAGTCAGGCCCCTTCTAGCACAGATACGCAGTATTTT. It yields the protein CATSSQAPSSTDTQYF.

The J gene is TRBJ2-7, the V gene TRBV10-3; TRBD2 matches at 13 bases. This CDR3 comprises 17 residues. The V and J ends lost 4 bases and 2 bases, in that order; junction bases with no gene match: 8. Per the germline V gene, CDR1 is ENHRY and CDR2 is SYGVKD. This chain's CDR3 is CAISGIPGLAGPYEQYF. CDR3 coding DNA: TGTGCCATCAGTGGTATTCCGGGACTAGCGGGACCCTACGAGCAGTACTTC.

This chain connects TRBV20-1 to TRBJ2-1; TRBD1 or TRBD2 may be the D gene (5 bases each). Trimming stripped 3 bases from V and 9 bases from J, with 15 bases between. The CDR3 runs 13 residues. Germline loops: CDR1 DFQATT, CDR2 SNEGSKA (reference sequence). DNA for the CDR3: TGCAGTGCTAGTACAGTAATTGGGGGTGAGCAGTTCTTC. Its translation is CSASTVIGGEQFF.

The genes are TRBV12-3 or TRBV12-4 and TRBJ1-6; D gene ambiguous. This CDR3 is built from 13 residues. V was clipped by 3 bases and J by 8 bases, with 8 bases between them. The CDR3 reads CASSLESDSPLHF. The CDR3 DNA follows: TGTGCCAGCAGTTTGGAATCGGATTCACCCCTCCACTTT.

The DNA of the CDR3 is TGTGCCAGTAGTATAGGACCTAGAGGGACCTACGAGCAGTACTTC. Its translation is CASSIGPRGTYEQYF. The chain couples TRBV19 to TRBJ2-7, with D maybe TRBD2 (5 bases). Germline values: CDR1 LNHDA, CDR2 SQIVND (reference sequence). Trimming shortened V by 1 base and J by 2 bases, and 12 bases separated the two germline ends. There are 15 residues in the CDR3.

The CDR3 here is CASSAPNRGEQYF. The CDR3 DNA follows: TGTGCCAGCAGCGCTCCAAACCGGGGCGAGCAGTACTTC. V is TRBV4-2 and J is TRBJ2-7, with TRBD2 as a possible D gene (5 bases). V lost 5 bases and J lost 6, with 14 bases in between. Germline V CDR1 and CDR2: LGHNA, YNFKEQ. The CDR3 runs 13 residues.

The V and J genes are TRBV20-1 and TRBJ2-3; D gene ambiguous. Per germline, CDR1 DFQATT and CDR2 SNEGSKA (reference sequence). Trimming took off 0 bases at V and 2 bases at J, with 9 bases between the two ends. The CDR3 covers 14 residues. The chain's CDR3 is CSARDRRNTDTQYF. CDR3 sequence (DNA): TGCAGTGCTAGAGATCGGCGTAACACAGATACGCAGTATTTT.

This clonotype came up a few times. The chain carries TRBV28 and TRBJ2-6; possibly TRBD1 for D (6 bases). Germline CDR1 is MDHEN and CDR2 is SYDVKM. The CDR3 is 16 amino acids. Between the trimmed V and J ends, which lost 7 bases and 4 bases, there was a span of 17 bases. The CDR3 spells CASTLGPGAGANVLTF. The CDR3 DNA follows: TGTGCCAGCACCCTCGGGCCAGGGGCCGGGGCCAACGTCCTGACTTTC.

This clonotype was counted a few times. The junction departs from germline at one end; a sequencing error may be responsible. V usage is TRBV7-2 and J usage is TRBJ2-5; perhaps D is TRBD1 or TRBD2 (5 bases each). This CDR3 is 16 amino acids long. Germline V CDR1 and CDR2: SGHTA, FQGNSA. The chain's CDR3 is CASSVAPGRIQETQYF. Here the CDR3 DNA reads TGTGCCAGCAGCGTAGCCCCGGGACGAATCCAAGAGACCCAGTACTTC.

This clonotype was seen a handful of times. The J gene is TRBJ2-7, the V gene TRBV3-1; TRBD2 agrees at 10 bases. The CDR3 extends over 14 amino acids. The ends lost 6 bases at V and 3 bases at J; junction bases unmatched: 5. CDR1 and CDR2 from the germline V gene are LGHDT and YNNKEL (reference sequence). Here the CDR3 DNA reads TGTGCCAGCAGACCTAGCGGGAGTAGCTACGAGCAGTACTTC. It codes for CASRPSGSSYEQYF.

This clonotype has only a few counts. The chain carries TRBV6-5 and TRBJ2-6; D is perhaps TRBD2 (5 bases). Germline V gene lookup returns CDR1 MNHEY and CDR2 SVGAGI. V was cut by 2 bases and J by 2 bases, with 10 bases left in between. This CDR3 contains 16 residues. CDR3 nucleotides: TGTGCCAGCAGTTACGGGAGAATGCCTGGGGCCAACGTCCTGACTTTC. Protein: CASSYGRMPGANVLTF.

This clonotype was recorded a few times. The chain combines TRBV28 with TRBJ2-7, with a weak D call TRBD1 (5 bases). Trimming stripped 5 bases from V and 2 bases from J, with 16 bases between. There are 15 residues in the CDR3. CDR1 is MDHEN, CDR2 SYDVKM, per germline. The CDR3 sequence is CASSTSARVTYEQYF. CDR3 sequence (DNA): TGTGCCAGCAGTACCAGCGCCAGGGTAACCTACGAGCAGTACTTC.

V is TRBV27 and J is TRBJ1-2; D is possibly TRBD1 (5 bases). Trimming took 2 bases from V and 4 from J, leaving 14 bases between them. Germline V gives CDR1 MNHEY, CDR2 SMNVEV (reference sequence). This CDR3 has 15 amino acids. The CDR3 protein is CASSLRWDALYGYTF. DNA of the CDR3: TGTGCCAGCAGTTTAAGGTGGGACGCGCTCTATGGCTACACCTTC.

J is TRBJ1-4 and V is TRBV28; 8 nucleotides match TRBD1. The CDR3 has 16 amino acids. Germline lookup yields CDR1 MDHEN and CDR2 SYDVKM. V lost 5 bases to trimming and J lost 5 bases; unmatched junction nucleotides: 10. The CDR3 sequence: CASSPLGQGENEKLFF. CDR3 bases: TGTGCCAGCAGTCCCCTAGGACAGGGAGAGAATGAAAAACTGTTTTTT.